This passage covers 24 T cell receptor beta chains from one sample sequenced in a study of T cell responses to AZD1222 COVID-19 vaccine. Measured with immunoSEQ multiplex PCR; TCRdb has only the in-frame clones, and not every one. The sample has tens of thousands of clones; 80% are singletons. The sequences come from peripheral blood, collected on day 0 of AZD1222 vaccination. The receptors originated from an adult in good health.

The chain is built from TRBV5-4 and TRBJ2-5, with D perhaps given as TRBD1 or TRBD2 (6 bases each). CDR1 is SGHNT, CDR2 YYREEE, per germline (reference sequence). This CDR3 spans 13 amino acids. Here the CDR3 reads CAYKRGAGETQYF. In DNA form, the CDR3 reads TGTGCTTACAAAAGGGGGGCCGGGGAGACCCAGTACTTC. The full variable domain, its missing parts supplied by reference TRBV5-4 and TRBJ2-5, is ETGVTQSPTHLIKTRGQQVTLRCSSQSGHNTVSWYQQALGQGPQFIFQYYREEENGRGNFPPRFSGLQFPNYSSELNVNALELDDSALYLCAYKRGAGETQYFGPGTRLLVL.

This chain joins TRBV6-6 and TRBJ1-6; 12 positions agree with TRBD1. Germline-derived CDR1 and CDR2 are MNHNY and SVGAGI (reference sequence). The CDR3 is 16 residues long. J lost 10 bases, V lost 2 bases, and 6 bases had no gene match. The chain's CDR3 is CASSYGDRGRGSPLHF. The CDR3 nucleotides read TGTGCCAGCAGTTACGGGGACAGGGGGCGAGGGTCACCCCTCCACTTT.

The chain joins TRBV7-2 to TRBJ1-5; no firm D call. CDR1 is SGHTA and CDR2 is FQGNSA in the germline V gene. V lost 3 bases to trimming and J lost 8 bases, with 14 bases between them. The length of the CDR3 is 14 residues. CDR3 sequence: CASSLEGSRKPQHF. For the CDR3, the DNA is TGTGCCAGCAGCTTGGAGGGATCGCGAAAGCCCCAGCATTTT. The full variable domain, with the rest looked up from reference TRBV7-2 and TRBJ1-5, is GAGVSQSPSNKVTEKGKDVELRCDPISGHTALYWYRQSLGQGLEFLIYFQGNSAPDKSGLPSDRFSAERTGGSVSTLTIQRTQQEDSAVYLCASSLEGSRKPQHFGDGTRLSIL.

This clone was detected once. The rearrangement links TRBV10-3 to TRBJ1-1, with a possible D match to TRBD1 (6 bases). Looked up from germline, CDR1 is ENHRY and CDR2 is SYGVKD. V was trimmed by 0 bases and J by 0 bases, leaving 14 bases between them. This CDR3 has 17 amino acids. Here the CDR3 reads CAISESGASDMNTEAFF. In nucleotides, the CDR3 is TGTGCCATCAGTGAGTCGGGGGCGAGTGACATGAACACTGAAGCTTTCTTT.

The rearrangement joins TRBV6-5 to TRBJ1-5; weak D call: TRBD1 (6 bases). Trimming left V 9 bases short and J 5 bases short, with 17 bases between. The CDR3 has 14 amino acids. CDR1 and CDR2 (germline): MNHEY, SVGAGI. CDR3 protein: CASLPGHKDQPQHF. The CDR3 nucleotides are TGTGCCAGTCTGCCGGGACACAAAGATCAGCCCCAGCATTTT.

This clone appeared a few times. This chain links TRBV2 with TRBJ1-2; 9 nucleotides align to TRBD1. J was trimmed by 5 bases and V by 2 bases; bases with no gene match: 15. The CDR3 length is 18 residues. Germline V gene sequence: CDR1 SNHLY, CDR2 FYNNEI. CDR3: CASSESAGLQGARYGYTF. CDR3 coding DNA: TGTGCCAGCAGTGAATCGGCCGGCCTACAGGGGGCAAGGTATGGCTACACCTTC. Based on the CDR3 plus reference TRBV2 and TRBJ1-2, the full variable domain is EPEVTQTPSHQVTQMGQEVILRCVPISNHLYFYWYRQILGQKVEFLVSFYNNEISEKSEIFDDQFSVERPDGSNFTLKIRSTKLEDSAMYFCASSESAGLQGARYGYTFGSGTRLTVV.

The DNA for the CDR3 is TGCAGTGCTAGTGACCTACCGGACGTATCAAGTAGCAATCAGCCCCAGCATTTT. Translated, it gives CSASDLPDVSSSNQPQHF. The rearrangement uses TRBV20-1 and TRBJ1-5, with D hard to call. Trimming took 3 bases from V and 0 from J, leaving 21 bases between them. The CDR3 is 18 amino acids. Germline loops: CDR1 DFQATT, CDR2 SNEGSKA (reference sequence).

The V gene is TRBV28, the J gene TRBJ1-1; 12 bases match TRBD1. The CDR3 is 18 residues long. V was pared by 3 bases and J by 3 bases, with 11 bases of the junction left unmatched. CDR1 and CDR2 from the germline V gene are MDHEN and SYDVKM. CDR3 amino acids: CASSFVGQGAVMDTEAFF. CDR3 bases: TGTGCCAGCAGTTTCGTGGGACAGGGGGCTGTTATGGACACTGAAGCTTTCTTT.

The chain couples TRBV9 to TRBJ1-2; tentative D call: TRBD1 (5 bases). CDR1 and CDR2 (germline): SGDLS, YYNGEE. This CDR3 region has 16 residues. V was trimmed by 6 bases and J by 12 bases, leaving 30 bases between them. The CDR3 sequence: CASTPLPQVVGMTDTF. DNA of the CDR3: TGTGCCAGCACCCCACTCCCACAGGTGGTAGGGATGACGGACACCTTC.

This rearrangement joins TRBV6-5 to TRBJ2-7; D remains unclear. The CDR3 is made up of 13 amino acids. The germline V gene has CDR1 MNHEY and CDR2 SVGAGI. Deletions cut 6 bases from V and 2 bases from J, with 11 bases between. CDR3 sequence (DNA): TGTGCCAGCAGGACCCAGGACCCCTACGAGCAGTACTTC. It translates to CASRTQDPYEQYF.

The chain employs TRBV28 and TRBJ1-6, with a weak D call TRBD1 (5 bases). The CDR3 extends over 11 amino acids. The germline V and J ends were trimmed by 8 bases and 7 bases, with 6 bases remaining between them. Germline CDR1 is MDHEN and CDR2 is SYDVKM. The CDR3 spells CASRGNSPLHF. Written as DNA, the CDR3 is TGTGCCAGCCGGGGGAATTCACCCCTCCACTTT.

About this clone: Since no conserved phenylalanine or tryptophan closes the CDR3, a read error is the likely cause. The limits of the CDR3 on the DNA are not certain, so only TCRdb's listed CDR3 is given. This rearrangement joins TRBV2 to TRBJ1-1. The CDR3 is 12 residues long, counting both termini. Germline loops: CDR1 SNHLY, CDR2 FYNNEI. The CDR3 loop reads CASRTVRGAVRL.

The V and J genes are TRBV6-1 and TRBJ2-1, with 14 bases lining up with TRBD2. The junction had 10 bases not matched to a gene; V was cut back by 4 bases and J by 8 bases. CDR1 and CDR2 from the germline V gene are MNHNS and SASEGT. This CDR3 contains 17 residues. This CDR3 is CASSATPGTSGGHEQFF. CDR3 bases: TGTGCCAGCAGTGCAACCCCCGGGACTAGCGGGGGACATGAGCAGTTCTTC.

The rearrangement joins TRBV15 to TRBJ2-3, with a tentative D call TRBD2 (5 bases). The CDR3 runs to 15 residues. The germline gives CDR1 LNHNV, CDR2 YYDKDF (reference sequence). Trimming shortened V by 0 bases and J by 4 bases, and 11 bases separated the two germline ends. The CDR3 protein is CATSRDRGPADTQYF. CDR3 nucleotides: TGTGCCACCAGCAGAGATCGAGGGCCCGCAGATACGCAGTATTTT. The full variable domain, completed using reference TRBV15 and TRBJ2-3, is DAMVIQNPRYQVTQFGKPVTLSCSQTLNHNVMYWYQQKSSQAPKLLFHYYDKDFNNEADTPDNFQSRRPNTSFCFLDIRSPGLGDTAMYLCATSRDRGPADTQYFGPGTRLTVL.

This chain connects TRBV4-3 to TRBJ2-3; 7 positions match TRBD1. In germline, CDR1 is LGHNA, CDR2 YSLEER. V trimming: 4 bases; J trimming: 3 bases; junction bases outside the gene matches: 13. The CDR3 contains 17 residues. The CDR3 sequence: CASSRELDRDGTDTQYF. As DNA, the CDR3 is TGCGCCAGCAGCCGGGAGCTCGACAGGGATGGGACAGATACGCAGTATTTT.

The chain is built from TRBV5-1 and TRBJ2-5; TRBD2 agrees at 9 bases. Per the germline V gene, CDR1 is SGHRS and CDR2 is YFSETQ. After removal of 0 bases from V and 5 bases from J, the junction contained 5 bases not matched to a gene. The length of the CDR3 is 15 residues. CDR3 DNA sequence: TGCGCCAGCAGCTTGGGGCTAGCGGGGTTTGAGACCCAGTACTTC. Translation: CASSLGLAGFETQYF.

The table lists this clone with a few counts. The chain links TRBV4-2 to TRBJ1-1, with D perhaps matching TRBD1 (6 bases). Trimming stripped 0 bases from V and 3 bases from J, with 17 bases between. Per germline, CDR1 LGHNA and CDR2 YNFKEQ. The CDR3 is made up of 17 amino acids. As DNA, the CDR3 is TGTGCCAGCAGCCAAGAAGTAGGGGGTAGTGAGGACACTGAAGCTTTCTTT. This translates into CASSQEVGGSEDTEAFF.

This clone has just a few counts. The rearrangement links TRBV6-5 to TRBJ1-1, with D perhaps matching TRBD1 (6 bases). The germline gives CDR1 MNHEY, CDR2 SVGAGI. The CDR3 extends over 11 amino acids. V was trimmed by 5 bases and J by 7 bases, leaving 8 bases between them. CDR3 bases: TGTGCCAGCAGTAAACAGGGTGAAGCTTTCTTT. As protein: CASSKQGEAFF.

The chain uses TRBV15 and TRBJ1-4; D ambiguous. Germline V CDR1 and CDR2: LNHNV, YYDKDF (reference sequence). Trimming stripped 0 bases from V and 4 bases from J, with 12 bases between. CDR3 length equals 16 residues. CDR3 amino acids: CATSRDREQFNEKLFF. The CDR3 DNA is TGTGCCACCAGCAGAGATCGGGAACAGTTTAATGAAAAACTGTTTTTT.

V is TRBV29-1 and J is TRBJ1-1, with 7 positions matching TRBD1. The CDR3 spans 14 residues. Germline V lookup: CDR1 SQVTM, CDR2 ANQGSEA. The trim removed 4 bases at V and 1 base at J, leaving 6 bases unmatched. The CDR3 bases are TGCAGCGTTGTCCTGACAGGGACGAACACTGAAGCTTTCTTT. This gives the protein CSVVLTGTNTEAFF.

This chain's CDR3 is CASRRSTDTQYF. In DNA, the CDR3 is TGTGCCAGCAGAAGGAGCACAGATACGCAGTATTTT. The rearrangement uses TRBV12-3 or TRBV12-4 and TRBJ2-3; no reliable D call. The CDR3 sequence is 12 residues long. The V gene lost 6 bases and the J gene lost 0 bases, with 4 bases spanning the gap.

J is TRBJ1-4 and V is TRBV19, with a tentative D call TRBD1 (6 bases). The CDR3 loop spans 12 amino acids. From germline, CDR1 is LNHDA and CDR2 SQIVND (reference sequence). The V gene lost 7 bases and the J gene lost 8 bases, with 11 bases spanning the gap. Here the CDR3 DNA reads TGTGCCAGTAAAGGGGGGCAAGAAAAACTGTTTTTT. Translated: CASKGGQEKLFF.

V is TRBV7-8 and J is TRBJ1-5; D perhaps matches TRBD1 (5 bases). Trimming pared 4 bases from V and 3 bases from J, leaving 13 bases between. This CDR3 is 15 amino acids long. Germline V gives CDR1 SGHVS, CDR2 FQNEAQ. CDR3 sequence: CASSSLGDPNQPQHF. In DNA, the CDR3 is TGTGCCAGCAGCTCCTTAGGGGACCCCAATCAGCCCCAGCATTTT.

The genes are TRBV7-2 and TRBJ2-3; D is uncertain. The CDR3 is 13 residues long. Germline assignment: CDR1 SGHTA and CDR2 FQGNSA. The ends were cut back, 3 bases at V and 4 bases at J, with 8 bases in the middle. As DNA, the CDR3 is TGTGCCAGCAGCTTCTCCAGACCAGATACGCAGTATTTT. Residues: CASSFSRPDTQYF.